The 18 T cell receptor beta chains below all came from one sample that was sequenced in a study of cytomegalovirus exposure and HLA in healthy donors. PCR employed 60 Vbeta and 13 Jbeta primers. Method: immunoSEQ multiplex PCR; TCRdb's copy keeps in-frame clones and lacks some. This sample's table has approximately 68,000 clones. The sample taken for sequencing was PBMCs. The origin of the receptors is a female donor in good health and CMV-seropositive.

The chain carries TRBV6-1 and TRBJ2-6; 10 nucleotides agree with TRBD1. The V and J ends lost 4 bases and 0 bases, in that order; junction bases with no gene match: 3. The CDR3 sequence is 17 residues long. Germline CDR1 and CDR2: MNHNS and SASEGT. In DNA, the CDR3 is TGTGCCAGCAGTGCCGGGACAGGGGACTCTGGGGCCAACGTCCTGACTTTC. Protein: CASSAGTGDSGANVLTF.

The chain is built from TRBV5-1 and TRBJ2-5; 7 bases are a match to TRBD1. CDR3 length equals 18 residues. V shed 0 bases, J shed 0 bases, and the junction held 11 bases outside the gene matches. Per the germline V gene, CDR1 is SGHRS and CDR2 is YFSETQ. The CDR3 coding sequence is TGCGCCAGCAGCTTGGCCGCCCGACAGGGAAAGTACCAAGAGACCCAGTACTTC. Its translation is CASSLAARQGKYQETQYF.

This CDR3 reads CASSWGLNSYNEQFF. For the CDR3, the DNA is TGTGCCAGCAGCTGGGGACTGAACTCCTACAATGAGCAGTTCTTC. The chain is built from TRBV5-6 and TRBJ2-1; a possible D gene is TRBD2 (6 bases). Trimming cost V 3 bases and J 0 bases, with 10 bases left between them. Germline V gene lookup returns CDR1 SGHDT and CDR2 YYEEEE. The CDR3 sequence is 15 residues long.

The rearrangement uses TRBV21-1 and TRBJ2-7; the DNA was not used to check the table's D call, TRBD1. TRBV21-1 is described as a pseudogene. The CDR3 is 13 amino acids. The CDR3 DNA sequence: TGTGCCAGCAGCAAGACACATACCTACGAGCAGTACTTC. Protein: CASSKTHTYEQYF.

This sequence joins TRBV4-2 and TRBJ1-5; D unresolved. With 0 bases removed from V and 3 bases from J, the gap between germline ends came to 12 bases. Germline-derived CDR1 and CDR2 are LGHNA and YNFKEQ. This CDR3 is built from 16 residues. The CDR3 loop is CASSQEGTTSNQPQHF. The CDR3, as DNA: TGTGCCAGCAGCCAAGAAGGAACGACTTCCAATCAGCCCCAGCATTTT.

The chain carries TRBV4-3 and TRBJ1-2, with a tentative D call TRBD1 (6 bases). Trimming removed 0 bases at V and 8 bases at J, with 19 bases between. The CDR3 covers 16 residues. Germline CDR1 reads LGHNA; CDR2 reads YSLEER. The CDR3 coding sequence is TGCGCCAGCAGCCAAGAGGGGGGCCGGGGGGCACACGGCTACACCTTC. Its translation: CASSQEGGRGAHGYTF.

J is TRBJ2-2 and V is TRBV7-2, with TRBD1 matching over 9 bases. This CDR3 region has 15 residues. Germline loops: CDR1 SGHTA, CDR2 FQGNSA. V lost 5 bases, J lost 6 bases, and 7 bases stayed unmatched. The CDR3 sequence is CASSPGTGLAGELFF. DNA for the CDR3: TGTGCCAGCAGCCCAGGGACAGGGTTGGCCGGGGAGCTGTTTTTT. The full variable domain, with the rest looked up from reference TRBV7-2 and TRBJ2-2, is GAGVSQSPSNKVTEKGKDVELRCDPISGHTALYWYRQSLGQGLEFLIYFQGNSAPDKSGLPSDRFSAERTGGSVSTLTIQRTQQEDSAVYLCASSPGTGLAGELFFGEGSRLTVL.

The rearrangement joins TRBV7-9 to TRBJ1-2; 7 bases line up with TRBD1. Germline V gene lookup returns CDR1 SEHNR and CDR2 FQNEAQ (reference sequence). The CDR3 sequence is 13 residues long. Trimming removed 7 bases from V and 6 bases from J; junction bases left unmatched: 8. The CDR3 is CASNPGTVDGYTF. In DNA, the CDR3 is TGTGCCAGCAACCCCGGGACAGTGGATGGCTACACCTTC.

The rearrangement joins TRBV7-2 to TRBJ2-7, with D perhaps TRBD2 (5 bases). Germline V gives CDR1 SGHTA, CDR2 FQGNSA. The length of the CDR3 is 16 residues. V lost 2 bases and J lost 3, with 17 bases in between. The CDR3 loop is CASSLIVIGGLYEQYF. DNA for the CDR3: TGTGCCAGCAGCTTAATCGTAATCGGAGGCCTCTACGAGCAGTACTTC.

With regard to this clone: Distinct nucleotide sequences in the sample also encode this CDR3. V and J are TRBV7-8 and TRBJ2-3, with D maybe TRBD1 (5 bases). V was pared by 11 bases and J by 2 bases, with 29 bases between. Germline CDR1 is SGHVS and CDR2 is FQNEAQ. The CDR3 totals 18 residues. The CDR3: CAYSFSETEPEDTDTQYF. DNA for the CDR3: TGTGCCTACAGCTTCAGCGAGACAGAGCCTGAGGACACAGATACGCAGTATTTT.

CDR3 nucleotide sequence: TGTGCCTGGATAGCGGGGGACGGGACCCAGTACTTC. It is translated as CAWIAGDGTQYF. This chain connects TRBV30 to TRBJ2-5, with 9 bases matching TRBD2. V gave up 4 bases and J gave up 7 bases; unmatched junction bases: 4. This CDR3 has 12 residues. Germline-derived CDR1 and CDR2 are GTSNPN and SVGIG (reference sequence).

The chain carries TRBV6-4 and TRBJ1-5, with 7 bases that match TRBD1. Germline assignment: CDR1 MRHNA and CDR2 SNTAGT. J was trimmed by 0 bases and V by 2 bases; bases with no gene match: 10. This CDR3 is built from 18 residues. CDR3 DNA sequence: TGTGCCAGCAGTGACCCGGGACAGCTCGGAAATAGCAATCAGCCCCAGCATTTT. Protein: CASSDPGQLGNSNQPQHF.

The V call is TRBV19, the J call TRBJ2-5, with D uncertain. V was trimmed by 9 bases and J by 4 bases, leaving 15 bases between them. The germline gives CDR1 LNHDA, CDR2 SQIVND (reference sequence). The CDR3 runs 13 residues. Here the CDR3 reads CASTDSPRETQYF. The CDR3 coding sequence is TGTGCCAGCACCGACTCCCCTCGAGAGACCCAGTACTTC.

In DNA, the CDR3 is TGTGCCAGCAGTTACCAGGCGACAGGGGCGGGAGAGCAGTACTTC. This gives the protein CASSYQATGAGEQYF. The rearrangement uses TRBV6-6 and TRBJ2-7; 8 bases map to TRBD1. CDR3 length equals 15 residues. The germline V gene encodes CDR1 MNHNY and CDR2 SVGAGI (reference sequence). The trim removed 2 bases at V and 7 bases at J, leaving 10 bases unmatched.

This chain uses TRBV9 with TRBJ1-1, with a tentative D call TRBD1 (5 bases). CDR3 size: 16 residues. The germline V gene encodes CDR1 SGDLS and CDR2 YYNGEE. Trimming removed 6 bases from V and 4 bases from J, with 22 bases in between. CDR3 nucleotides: TGTGCCAGCAACTCCAATCCGGGAGTGGGACTCACTGAAGCTTTCTTT. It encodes CASNSNPGVGLTEAFF.

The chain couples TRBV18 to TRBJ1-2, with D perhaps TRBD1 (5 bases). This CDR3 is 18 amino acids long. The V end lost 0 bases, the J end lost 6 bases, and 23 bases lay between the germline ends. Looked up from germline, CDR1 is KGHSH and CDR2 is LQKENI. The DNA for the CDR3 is TGTGCCAGCTCACCACCGTGGGGGGGAGAGGCCCAAACTAATGGCTACACCTTC. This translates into CASSPPWGGEAQTNGYTF.

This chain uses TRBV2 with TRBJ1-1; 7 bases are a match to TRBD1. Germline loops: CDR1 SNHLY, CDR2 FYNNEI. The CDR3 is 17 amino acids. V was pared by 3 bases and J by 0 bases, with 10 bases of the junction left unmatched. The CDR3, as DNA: TGTGCCAGCAGTGAGCCAGGGGGAGACATTATGAACACTGAAGCTTTCTTT. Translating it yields CASSEPGGDIMNTEAFF.

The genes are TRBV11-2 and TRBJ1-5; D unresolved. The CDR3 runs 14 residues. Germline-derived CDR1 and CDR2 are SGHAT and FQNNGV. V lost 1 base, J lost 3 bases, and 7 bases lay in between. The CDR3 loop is CASSLGRFNQPQHF. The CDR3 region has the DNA TGTGCCAGCAGCTTAGGGCGGTTCAATCAGCCCCAGCATTTT.